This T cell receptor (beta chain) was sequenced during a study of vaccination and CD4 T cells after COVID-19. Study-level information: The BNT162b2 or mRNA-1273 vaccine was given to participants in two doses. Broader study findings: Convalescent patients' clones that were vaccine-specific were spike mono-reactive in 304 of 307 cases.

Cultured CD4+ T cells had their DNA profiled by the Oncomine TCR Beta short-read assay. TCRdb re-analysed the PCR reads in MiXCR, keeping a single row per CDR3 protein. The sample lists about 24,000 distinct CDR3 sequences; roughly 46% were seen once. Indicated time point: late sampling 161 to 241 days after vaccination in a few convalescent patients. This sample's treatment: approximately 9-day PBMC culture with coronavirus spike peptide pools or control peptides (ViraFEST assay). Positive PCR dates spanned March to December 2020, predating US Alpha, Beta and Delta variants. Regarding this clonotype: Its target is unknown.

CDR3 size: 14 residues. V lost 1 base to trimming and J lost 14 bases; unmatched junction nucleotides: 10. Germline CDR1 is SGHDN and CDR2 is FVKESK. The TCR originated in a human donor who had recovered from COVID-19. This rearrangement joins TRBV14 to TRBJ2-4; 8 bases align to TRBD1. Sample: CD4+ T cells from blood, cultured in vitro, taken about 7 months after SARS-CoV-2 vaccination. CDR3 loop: CASSQGQGPLPKYF. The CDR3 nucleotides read TGTGCCAGCAGCCAAGGACAGGGGCCCTTGCCCAAGTACTTC.